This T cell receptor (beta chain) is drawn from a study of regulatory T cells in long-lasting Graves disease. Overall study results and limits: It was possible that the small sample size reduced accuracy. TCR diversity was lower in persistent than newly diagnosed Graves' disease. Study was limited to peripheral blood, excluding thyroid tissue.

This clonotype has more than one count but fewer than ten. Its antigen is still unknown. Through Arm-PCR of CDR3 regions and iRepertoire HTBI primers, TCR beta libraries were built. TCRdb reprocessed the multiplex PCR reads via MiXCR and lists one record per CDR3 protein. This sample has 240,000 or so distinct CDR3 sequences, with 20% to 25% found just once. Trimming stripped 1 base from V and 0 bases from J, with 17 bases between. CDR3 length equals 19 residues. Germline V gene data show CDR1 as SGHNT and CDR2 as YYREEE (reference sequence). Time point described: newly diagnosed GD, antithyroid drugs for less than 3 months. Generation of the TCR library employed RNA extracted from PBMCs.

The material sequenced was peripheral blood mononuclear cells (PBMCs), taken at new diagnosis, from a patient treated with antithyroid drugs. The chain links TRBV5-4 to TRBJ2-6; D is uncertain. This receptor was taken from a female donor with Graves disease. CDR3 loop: CASSLRLGAGSSGANVLTF. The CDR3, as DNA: TGTGCCAGCAGCTTGAGATTGGGCGCCGGTAGCTCTGGGGCCAACGTCCTGACTTTC.